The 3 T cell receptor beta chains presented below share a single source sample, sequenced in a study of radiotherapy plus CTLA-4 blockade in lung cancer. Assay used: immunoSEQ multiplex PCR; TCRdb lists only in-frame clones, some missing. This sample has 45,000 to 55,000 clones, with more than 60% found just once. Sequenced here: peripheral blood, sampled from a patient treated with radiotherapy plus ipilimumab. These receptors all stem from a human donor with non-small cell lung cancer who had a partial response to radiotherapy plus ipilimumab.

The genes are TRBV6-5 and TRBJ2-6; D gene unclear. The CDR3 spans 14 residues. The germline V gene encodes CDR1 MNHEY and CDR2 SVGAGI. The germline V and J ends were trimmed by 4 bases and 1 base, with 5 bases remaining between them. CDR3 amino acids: CASSSASGANVLTF. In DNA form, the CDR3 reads TGTGCCAGCAGTTCCGCGTCTGGGGCCAACGTCCTGACTTTC.

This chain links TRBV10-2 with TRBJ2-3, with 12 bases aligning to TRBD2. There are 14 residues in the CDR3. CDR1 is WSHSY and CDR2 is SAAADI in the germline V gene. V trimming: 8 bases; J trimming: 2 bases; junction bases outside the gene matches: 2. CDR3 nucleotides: TGCGCCAGCCGACTAGCGGGGGACACAGATACGCAGTATTTT. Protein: CASRLAGDTDTQYF.

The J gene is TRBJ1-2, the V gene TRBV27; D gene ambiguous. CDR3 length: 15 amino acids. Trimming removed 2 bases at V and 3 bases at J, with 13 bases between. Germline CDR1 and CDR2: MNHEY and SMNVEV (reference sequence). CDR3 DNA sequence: TGTGCCAGCAGTTTAAAGCGGGCTGGAGACTATGGCTACACCTTC. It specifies CASSLKRAGDYGYTF.